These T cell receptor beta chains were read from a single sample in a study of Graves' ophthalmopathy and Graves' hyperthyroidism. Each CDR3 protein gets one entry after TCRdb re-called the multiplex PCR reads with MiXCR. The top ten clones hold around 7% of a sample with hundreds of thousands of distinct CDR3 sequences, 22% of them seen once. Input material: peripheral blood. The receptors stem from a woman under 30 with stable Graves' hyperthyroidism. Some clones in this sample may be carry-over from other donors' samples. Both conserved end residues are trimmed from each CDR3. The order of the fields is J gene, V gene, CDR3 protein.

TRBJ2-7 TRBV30 AWSALYPQRSYEQY
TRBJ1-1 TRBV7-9 ASSFLFRNTEAF
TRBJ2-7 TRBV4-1 ASSQDGREQY
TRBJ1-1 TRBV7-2 ASSLPYLNTEAF
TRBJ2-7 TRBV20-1 SARGRNEQY
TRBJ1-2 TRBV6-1 ASSKYGGAQGYT
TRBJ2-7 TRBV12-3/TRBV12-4 ASSRAVSYEQY
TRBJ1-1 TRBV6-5 ASKPGQGGKAF
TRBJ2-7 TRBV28 ASSTPDLGTSYEQY
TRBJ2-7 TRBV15 ATSRGQGHDEQY
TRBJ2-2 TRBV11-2 ASSPLSGLNTGELF
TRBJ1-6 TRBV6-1 ASSETSPGQGVYYNSPLH
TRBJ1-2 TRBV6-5 ASSYGSSTPLGYT
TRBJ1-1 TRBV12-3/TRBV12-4 ASSDRALNTEAF
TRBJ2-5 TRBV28 ASSLWSAGVQETQY
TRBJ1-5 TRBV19 ASTSGAYGNQPQH
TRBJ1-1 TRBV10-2 ASSESSEIDEAF
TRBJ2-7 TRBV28 ASSFSSGNYEQY
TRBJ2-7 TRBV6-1 ASRPGLARYEQY
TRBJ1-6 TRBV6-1 ASSDRDGNSPLH
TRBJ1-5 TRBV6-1 ATRQENQPQH
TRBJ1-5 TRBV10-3 AISEGENQPQH
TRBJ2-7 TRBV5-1 ASPKGGLRCYEQY
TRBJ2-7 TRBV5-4 ASSLQGAREQY
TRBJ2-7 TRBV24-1 ATSDPPQTSYEQY
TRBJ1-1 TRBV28 ASTSSVGTEAF
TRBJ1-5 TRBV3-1 ASSADLGNQPQH
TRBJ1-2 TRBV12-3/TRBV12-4 ASSFPAAGPYGYT
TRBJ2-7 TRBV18 ASSPRQGGDEQY
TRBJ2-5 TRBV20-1 SAHTETQY
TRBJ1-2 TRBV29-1 SVVWQGRYGYT
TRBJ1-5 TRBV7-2 ASSSQGGGQPQH
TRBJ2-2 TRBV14 ASSTQGPPGELF
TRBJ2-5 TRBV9 ASSVANGGQETQY
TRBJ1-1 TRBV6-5 ASSSPGQVGAEAF
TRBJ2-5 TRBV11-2 ASRWGHRTETQY
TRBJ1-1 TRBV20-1 SARSTTDRLTEAF
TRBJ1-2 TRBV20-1 SARDGQGYGYT
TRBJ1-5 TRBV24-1 ATSGQGGHNQPQH
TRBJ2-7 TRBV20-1 SASARRGSGQY
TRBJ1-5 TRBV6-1 ASAGSGNQPQH